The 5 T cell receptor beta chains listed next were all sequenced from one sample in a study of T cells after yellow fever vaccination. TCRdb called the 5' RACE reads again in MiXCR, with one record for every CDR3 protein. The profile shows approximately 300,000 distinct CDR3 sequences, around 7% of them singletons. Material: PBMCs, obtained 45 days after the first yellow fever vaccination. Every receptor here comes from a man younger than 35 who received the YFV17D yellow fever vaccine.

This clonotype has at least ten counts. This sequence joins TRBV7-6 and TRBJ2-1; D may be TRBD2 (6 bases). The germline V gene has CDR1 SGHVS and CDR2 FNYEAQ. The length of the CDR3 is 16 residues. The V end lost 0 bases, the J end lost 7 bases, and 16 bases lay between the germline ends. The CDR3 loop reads CASSLAPQGAGNEQFF. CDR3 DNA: TGTGCCAGCAGCTTAGCGCCTCAGGGTGCGGGGAATGAGCAGTTCTTC.

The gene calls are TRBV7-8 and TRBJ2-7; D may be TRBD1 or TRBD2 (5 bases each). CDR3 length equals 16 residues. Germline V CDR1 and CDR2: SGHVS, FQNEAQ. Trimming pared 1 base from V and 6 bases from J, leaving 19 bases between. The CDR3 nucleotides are TGTGCCAGCAGCTTAGTCGGTGGGGGAGACTATGGCGAGCAGTACGTC. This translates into CASSLVGGGDYGEQYV.

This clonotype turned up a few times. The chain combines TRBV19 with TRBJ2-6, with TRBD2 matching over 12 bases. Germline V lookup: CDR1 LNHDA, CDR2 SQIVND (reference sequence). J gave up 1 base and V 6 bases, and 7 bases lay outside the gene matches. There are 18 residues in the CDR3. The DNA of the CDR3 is TGTGCCAGTAGACCCCCCCTAGCGGGGGGGTCTGGGGCCAACGTCCTGACTTTC. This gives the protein CASRPPLAGGSGANVLTF.

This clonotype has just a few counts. The CDR3 DNA is TGTGCCAGTAGTATCCCGAGACAGGGACGTCAGCCCCAGCATTTT. This codes for CASSIPRQGRQPQHF. The V gene is TRBV19, the J gene TRBJ1-5; 7 bases line up with TRBD1. Looked up from germline, CDR1 is LNHDA and CDR2 is SQIVND (reference sequence). V trimming: 3 bases; J trimming: 6 bases; junction bases outside the gene matches: 8. CDR3 length: 15 residues.

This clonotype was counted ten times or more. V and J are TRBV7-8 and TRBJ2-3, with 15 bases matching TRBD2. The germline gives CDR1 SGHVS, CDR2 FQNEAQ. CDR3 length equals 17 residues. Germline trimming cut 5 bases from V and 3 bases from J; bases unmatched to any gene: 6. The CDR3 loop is CASSPGTSGGLTDTQYF. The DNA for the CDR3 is TGTGCCAGCAGCCCCGGGACTAGCGGGGGGCTGACAGATACGCAGTATTTT.